This T cell receptor beta chain was sequenced for a study of tumor and adjacent non-tumor tissue in lung cancer. Germline V gene sequence: CDR1 SQVTM, CDR2 ANQGSEA. There are 16 residues in the CDR3. This sample's RNA came from whole unsorted tissue. On this clonotype itself: A read error may account for a junction end that differs from germline.

A modified ARM-PCR protocol with three rounds of nested PCR amplified TCRbeta. TCRdb processed the multiplex PCR reads anew with MiXCR; each CDR3 protein has one entry. Found here are about 200,000 distinct CDR3 sequences, around 70% of them singletons; the top ten hold approximately 26%. Sequenced material: lung tumor tissue. The receptor was isolated from a man aged 55 to 70 with non-small cell lung cancer. V is TRBV29-1 and J is TRBJ2-3, with D possibly TRBD1 on 5 matching bases. The CDR3 DNA reads as TGCAGCGTTGTAAGTTGGACATCGACCTTTCGTGATACGCAGTACTTT. Its translation is CSVVSWTSTFRDTQYF.